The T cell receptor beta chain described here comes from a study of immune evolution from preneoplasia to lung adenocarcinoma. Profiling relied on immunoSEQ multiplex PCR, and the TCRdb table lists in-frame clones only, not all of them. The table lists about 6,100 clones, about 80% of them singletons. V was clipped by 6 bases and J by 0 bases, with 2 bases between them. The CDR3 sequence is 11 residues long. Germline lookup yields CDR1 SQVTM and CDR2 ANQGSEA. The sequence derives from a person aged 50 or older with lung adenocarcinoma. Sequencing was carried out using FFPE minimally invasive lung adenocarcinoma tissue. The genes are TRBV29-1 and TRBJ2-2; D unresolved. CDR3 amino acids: CSVTNTGELFF. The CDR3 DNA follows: TGCAGCGTAACGAACACCGGGGAGCTGTTTTTT.